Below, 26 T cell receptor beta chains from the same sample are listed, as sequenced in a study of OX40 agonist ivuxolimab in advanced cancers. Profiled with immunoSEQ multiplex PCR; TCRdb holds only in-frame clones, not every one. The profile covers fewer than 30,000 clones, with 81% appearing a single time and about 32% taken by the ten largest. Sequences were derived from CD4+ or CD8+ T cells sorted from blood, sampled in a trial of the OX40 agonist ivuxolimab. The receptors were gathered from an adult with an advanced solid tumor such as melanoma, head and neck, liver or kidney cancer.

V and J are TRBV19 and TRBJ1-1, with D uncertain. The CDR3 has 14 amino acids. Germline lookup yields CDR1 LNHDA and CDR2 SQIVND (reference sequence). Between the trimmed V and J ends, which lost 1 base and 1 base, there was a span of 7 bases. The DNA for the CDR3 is TGTGCCAGTAGTATAGGAACAGCGAACACTGAAGCTTTCTTT. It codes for CASSIGTANTEAFF.

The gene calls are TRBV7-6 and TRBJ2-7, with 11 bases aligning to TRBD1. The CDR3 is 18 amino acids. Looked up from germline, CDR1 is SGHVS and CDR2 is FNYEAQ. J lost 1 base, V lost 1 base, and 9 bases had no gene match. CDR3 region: CASSLGGFGQGASYEQYF. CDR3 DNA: TGTGCCAGCAGCTTAGGGGGATTCGGACAGGGGGCTTCCTACGAGCAGTACTTC.

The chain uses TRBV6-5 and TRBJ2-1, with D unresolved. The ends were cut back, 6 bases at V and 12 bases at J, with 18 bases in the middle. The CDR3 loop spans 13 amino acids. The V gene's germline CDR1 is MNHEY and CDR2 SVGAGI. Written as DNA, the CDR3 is TGTGCCAGCAGCTCCCGGACGCAACACATGCAGTTCTTC. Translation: CASSSRTQHMQFF.

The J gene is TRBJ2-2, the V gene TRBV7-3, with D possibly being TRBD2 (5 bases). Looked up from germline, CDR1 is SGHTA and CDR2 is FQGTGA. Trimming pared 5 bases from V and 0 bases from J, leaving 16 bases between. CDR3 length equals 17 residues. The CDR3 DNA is TGTGCCAGCAGCCAACCTCCGGACGGGGCGAACACCGGGGAGCTGTTTTTT. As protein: CASSQPPDGANTGELFF.

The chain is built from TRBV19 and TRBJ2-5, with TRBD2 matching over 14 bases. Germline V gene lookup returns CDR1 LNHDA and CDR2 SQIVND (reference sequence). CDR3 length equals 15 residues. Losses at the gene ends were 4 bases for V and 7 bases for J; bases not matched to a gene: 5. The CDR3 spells CASSTAGTSGRTQYF. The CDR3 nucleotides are TGTGCCAGTAGTACCGCCGGGACTAGCGGGAGGACCCAGTACTTC.

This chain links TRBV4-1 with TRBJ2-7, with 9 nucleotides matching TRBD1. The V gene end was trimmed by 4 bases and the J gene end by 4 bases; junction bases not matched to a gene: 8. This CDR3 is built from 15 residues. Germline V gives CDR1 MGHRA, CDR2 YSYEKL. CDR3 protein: CASSPTDRGGYEQYF. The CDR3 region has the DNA TGCGCCAGCAGCCCCACGGACAGGGGTGGATACGAGCAGTACTTC.

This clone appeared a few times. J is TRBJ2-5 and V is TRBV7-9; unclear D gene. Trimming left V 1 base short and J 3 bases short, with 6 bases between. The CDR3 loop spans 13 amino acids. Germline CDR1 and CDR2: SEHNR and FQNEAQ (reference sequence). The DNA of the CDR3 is TGTGCCAGCAGCTTAGTAACTAAAGAGACCCAGTACTTC. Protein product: CASSLVTKETQYF.

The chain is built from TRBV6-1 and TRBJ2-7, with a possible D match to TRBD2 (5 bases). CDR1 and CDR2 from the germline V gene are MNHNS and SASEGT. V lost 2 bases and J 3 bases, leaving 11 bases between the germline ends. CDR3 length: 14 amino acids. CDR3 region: CASSEWGEGYEQYF. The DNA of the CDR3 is TGTGCCAGCAGTGAATGGGGAGAGGGCTACGAGCAGTACTTC.

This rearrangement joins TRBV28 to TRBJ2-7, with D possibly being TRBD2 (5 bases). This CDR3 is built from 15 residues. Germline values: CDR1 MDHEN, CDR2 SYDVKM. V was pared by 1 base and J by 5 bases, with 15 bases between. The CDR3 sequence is CASSLLGEIAHEQYF. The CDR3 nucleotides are TGTGCCAGCAGTTTATTGGGAGAAATTGCTCACGAGCAGTACTTC.

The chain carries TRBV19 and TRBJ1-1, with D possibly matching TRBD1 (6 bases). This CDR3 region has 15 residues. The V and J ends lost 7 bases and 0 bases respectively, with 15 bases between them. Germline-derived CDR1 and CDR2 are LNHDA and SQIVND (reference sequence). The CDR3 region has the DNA TGTGCCAGTATGGAGGGGGTTACGGTGAACACTGAAGCTTTCTTT. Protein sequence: CASMEGVTVNTEAFF. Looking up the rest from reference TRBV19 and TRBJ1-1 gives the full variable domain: DGGITQSPKYLFRKEGQNVTLSCEQNLNHDAMYWYRQDPGQGLRLIYYSQIVNDFQKGDIAEGYSVSREKKESFPLTVTSAQKNPTAFYLCASMEGVTVNTEAFFGQGTRLTVV.

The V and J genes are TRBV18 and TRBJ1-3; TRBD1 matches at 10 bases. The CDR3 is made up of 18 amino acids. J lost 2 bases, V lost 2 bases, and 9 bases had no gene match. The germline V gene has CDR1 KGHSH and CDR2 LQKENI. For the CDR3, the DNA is TGTGCCAGCTCACCAGCAATTCGCGACAGGGGGCCTGGAAACACCATATATTTT. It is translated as CASSPAIRDRGPGNTIYF.

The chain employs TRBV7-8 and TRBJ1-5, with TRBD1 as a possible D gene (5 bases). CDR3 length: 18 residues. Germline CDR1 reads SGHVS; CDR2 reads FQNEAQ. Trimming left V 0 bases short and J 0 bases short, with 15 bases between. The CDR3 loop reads CASSLAKGPGYSNQPQHF. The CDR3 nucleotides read TGTGCCAGCAGCTTAGCGAAGGGGCCGGGTTATAGCAATCAGCCCCAGCATTTT.

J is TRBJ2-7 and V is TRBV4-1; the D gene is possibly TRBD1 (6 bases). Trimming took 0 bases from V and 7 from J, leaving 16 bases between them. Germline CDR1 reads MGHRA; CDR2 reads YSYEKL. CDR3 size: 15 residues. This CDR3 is CASSQDTGSYREQYF. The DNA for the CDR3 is TGCGCCAGCAGCCAAGATACAGGGAGTTATCGAGAGCAGTACTTC.

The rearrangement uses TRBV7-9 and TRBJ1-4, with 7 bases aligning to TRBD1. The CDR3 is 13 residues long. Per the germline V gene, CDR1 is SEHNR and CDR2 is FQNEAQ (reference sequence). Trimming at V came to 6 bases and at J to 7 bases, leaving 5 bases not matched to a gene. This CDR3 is CASRQGIGEKLFF. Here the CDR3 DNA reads TGTGCCAGCAGACAGGGGATAGGTGAAAAACTGTTTTTT.

CDR3 sequence: CSVEGSAGLNYGYTF. In DNA form, the CDR3 reads TGCAGCGTTGAAGGGTCGGCAGGGCTGAACTATGGCTACACCTTC. The V call is TRBV29-1, the J call TRBJ1-2, with TRBD1 as a possible D gene (5 bases). The CDR3 extends over 15 amino acids. Germline V lookup: CDR1 SQVTM, CDR2 ANQGSEA. Trimming cost V 1 base and J 2 bases, with 14 bases left between them.

CDR3 in DNA: TGTGCCAGCAGCTTAGGGGCCCATGCTTACGGGGAGCTGTTTTTT. Translating gives CASSLGAHAYGELFF. This chain links TRBV7-6 with TRBJ2-2; D not certain. Germline values: CDR1 SGHVS, CDR2 FNYEAQ. Trimming stripped 1 base from V and 7 bases from J, with 13 bases between. The CDR3 loop spans 15 amino acids.

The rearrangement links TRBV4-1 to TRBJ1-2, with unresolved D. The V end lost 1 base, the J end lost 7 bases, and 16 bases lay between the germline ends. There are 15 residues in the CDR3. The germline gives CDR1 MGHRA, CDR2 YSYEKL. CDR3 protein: CASSQGAARLGGYTF. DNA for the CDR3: TGCGCCAGCAGCCAAGGTGCGGCCAGATTGGGTGGCTACACCTTC.

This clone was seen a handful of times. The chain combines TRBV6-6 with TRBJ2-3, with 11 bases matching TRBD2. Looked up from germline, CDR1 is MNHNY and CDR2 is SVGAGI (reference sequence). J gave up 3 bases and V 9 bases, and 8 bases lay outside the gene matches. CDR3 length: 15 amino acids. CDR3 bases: TGTGCCAGTACACCGGGACTAGCGGTGACAGATACGCAGTATTTT. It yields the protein CASTPGLAVTDTQYF.

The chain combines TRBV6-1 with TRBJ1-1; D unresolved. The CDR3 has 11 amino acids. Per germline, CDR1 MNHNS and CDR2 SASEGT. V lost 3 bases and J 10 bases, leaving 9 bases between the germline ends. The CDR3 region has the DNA TGTGCCAGCAGTGACATTTTTGGAGCTTTCTTT. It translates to CASSDIFGAFF.

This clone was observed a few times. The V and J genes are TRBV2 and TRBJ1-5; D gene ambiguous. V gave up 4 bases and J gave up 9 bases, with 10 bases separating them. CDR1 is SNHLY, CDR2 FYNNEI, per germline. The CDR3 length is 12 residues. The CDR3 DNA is TGTGCCAGCAGTGCCGGCACTCGGCCCCAGCATTTT. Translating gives CASSAGTRPQHF.

The CDR3 region is CAWTTGNTEAFF. CDR3 nucleotide sequence: TGTGCCTGGACGACCGGGAACACTGAAGCTTTCTTT. The chain carries TRBV30 and TRBJ1-1; D remains unclear. This CDR3 comprises 12 residues. CDR1 is GTSNPN, CDR2 SVGIG, per germline (reference sequence). V lost 4 bases and J 1 base, leaving 7 bases between the germline ends.

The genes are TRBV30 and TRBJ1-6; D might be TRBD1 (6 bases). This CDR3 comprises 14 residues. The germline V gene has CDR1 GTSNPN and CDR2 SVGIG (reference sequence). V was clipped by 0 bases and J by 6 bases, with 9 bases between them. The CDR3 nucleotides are TGTGCCTGGAGTGTAGGGGGGAGTAATTCACCCCTCCACTTT. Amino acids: CAWSVGGSNSPLHF.

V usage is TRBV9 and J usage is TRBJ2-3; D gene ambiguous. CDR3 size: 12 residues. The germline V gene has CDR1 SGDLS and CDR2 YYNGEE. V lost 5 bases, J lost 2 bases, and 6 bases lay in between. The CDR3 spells CASSYHTDTQYF. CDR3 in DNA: TGTGCCAGCAGTTACCACACAGATACGCAGTATTTT.

In nucleotides, the CDR3 is TGTGCCAGCACCGAGCCCGGACGAGGCTCTTACAATGAGCAGTTCTTC. Translation: CASTEPGRGSYNEQFF. The chain combines TRBV7-8 with TRBJ2-1; D is unresolved. With 7 bases removed from V and 4 bases from J, the gap between germline ends came to 20 bases. The CDR3 consists of 16 residues. Germline V lookup: CDR1 SGHVS, CDR2 FQNEAQ.

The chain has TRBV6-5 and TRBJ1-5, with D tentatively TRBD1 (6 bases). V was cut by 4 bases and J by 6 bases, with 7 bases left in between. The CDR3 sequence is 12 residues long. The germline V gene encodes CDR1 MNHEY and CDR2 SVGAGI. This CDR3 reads CASSSGAQPQHF. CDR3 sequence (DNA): TGTGCCAGCAGTTCAGGGGCTCAGCCCCAGCATTTT.

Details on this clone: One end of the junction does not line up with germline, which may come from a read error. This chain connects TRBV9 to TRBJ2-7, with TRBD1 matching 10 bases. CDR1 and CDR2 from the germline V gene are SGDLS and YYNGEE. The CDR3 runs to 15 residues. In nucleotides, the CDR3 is TGTGCCAGCAGCGTAGAGGGACAGGGGCCGTACGGGCAGTACTTC. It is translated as CASSVEGQGPYGQYF.